This T cell receptor beta chain was identified during a study of a mutant IDH1 vaccine in newly diagnosed glioma (dated by TCRdb to the early 2020s). Background for the entire study: Across visits V03 through V10, patients got a total of eight vaccinations, given in weeks 1, 3, 5, 7, 11, 15, 19 and 23. Vaccination started 4-6 weeks after radiotherapy alone, or was given together with temozolomide cycles in the groups whose treatment included chemotherapy. Of the approximately 30 treated patients, around 62% were male and about 40% were female, and a mean age of roughly 41 years was recorded. Prior to enrollment, patients had been given standard therapy consisting of radiotherapy alone, temozolomide alone, or radiochemotherapy with temozolomide, with the combination given to most patients. Peripheral blood was collected at six visits: V03 (baseline), V05, V07, V10, V12 and V13. Longitudinal TCRB deep sequencing was performed for 20 to 25 treated patients wherever samples were available for exploratory analyses.

Library method: the immunoSEQ multiplex PCR assay. Rearranged TCR beta chain sequences were amplified with the hsTCRB Kit following the manufacturer's protocol. An Illumina MiSeq was used to sequence the TCRB libraries. Processing in the source paper ran as follows. The proprietary platform of the kit vendor was used for demultiplexing, trimming and gene mapping. The table comes from immuneACCESS by way of TCRdb, which keeps in-frame sequences with V and J called. Part of the clones is missing from these tables; in studies checked, under half for an unresolved V gene and the rest for unknown reasons. V and J calls and clone size are copied from that table; D and trimming were computed from the DNA. This sample gives under 95,000 clones in total; roughly 90% of them show up just once. The ten most abundant clones make up approximately 0.6% of the sample. A word on this clone: Its antigen is currently not known. There are no base qualities to consult, and no much larger clone falls within one base.

This specimen's time point label, per the study, means: week 5, during vaccination. Each vaccine dose, consisting of 300 ug of a 20-mer mutant IDH1 peptide in Montanide, was administered subcutaneously with topical imiquimod. Donors had newly diagnosed WHO grade 3 or 4 IDH1-mutant astrocytomas with loss of nuclear ATRX. The samples were drawn from NOA16, a multicentre, single-arm, open-label phase I trial in Germany that tested a mutant IDH1 peptide vaccine in humans for the first time. Genomic DNA for TCRB sequencing was isolated from EDTA blood with the DNeasy Blood and Tissue Kit. The full study reports these points: Availability determined which PBMC samples were chosen for TCRB deep sequencing. It was noted by the authors that analyses of patient blood samples could not be reproduced owing to sample limitations. Pseudoprogression seemed to be unrelated to changes in the top peripheral T cell clonotypes found by TCRB sequencing. Immune responses induced by the vaccine were seen in 90% to 95% of patients across multiple MHC alleles.

This TCR was sampled from a woman aged 45-65 years with glioma. Here the sequenced sample was PBMCs, taken from a glioma patient whose treatment included an IDH1 peptide vaccine.

The CDR3 here reads CASTRQDLSYNEQFF. The DNA sequence is TGTGCCAGCACCCGACAGGACCTGTCCTACAATGAGCAGTTCTTC. The chain links TRBV7-9 with TRBJ2-1, and perhaps TRBD1 as D gene, on 6 matching bases. CDR1 SEHNR and CDR2 FQNEAQ are derived from the germline V gene (reference sequence). V is shortened by 7 bases, J by 1 base, and the region joining them spans 14 bases. The CDR3 runs 15 residues from the cysteine to the phenylalanine. The entry retains the CDR3 DNA only, 45 bases that are in frame from base 1.